This is a list of T cell receptor beta chains from one sample in a study of graft-versus-host responses after intestinal transplantation. The antigens these receptors bind are not known. Repertoires were generated with immunoSEQ multiplex PCR, while TCRdb's copy carries only in-frame clones and drops some. The table has under 150,000 clones, over 80% seen once; the top ten hold more than 0.09%. Here the sequenced sample was unstimulated CD4+ T cells sorted from spleen or lymph node cells, taken before intestinal transplant. These receptor sequences come from a human donor who received an intestinal transplant. CDR3s include the opening cysteine and the closing phenylalanine or tryptophan. The D gene is left open where the match is weak.

D gene | J gene | CDR3 length | V gene | CDR3 protein | CDR3 DNA
NA | TRBJ1-1 | 14 | TRBV6-5 | CASSPDRVNTEAFF | TGTGCCAGCAGTCCCGACAGAGTGAACACTGAAGCTTTCTTT
TRBD1 | TRBJ2-1 | 15 | TRBV6-1 | CASSELGTGHGEQFF | TGTGCCAGCAGTGAATTAGGGACAGGACACGGTGAGCAGTTCTTC
TRBD2 | TRBJ2-5 | 15 | TRBV10-3 | CAISERGGRSETQYF | TGTGCCATCAGTGAACGTGGCGGGAGGTCGGAGACCCAGTACTTC
TRBD2 | TRBJ2-1 | 12 | TRBV30 | CAWSGSGTSIFF | TGTGCCTGGAGTGGATCCGGGACTAGTATCTTCTTC
NA | TRBJ2-5 | 13 | TRBV4-2 | CASSFREKETQYF | TGTGCCAGCAGCTTCCGGGAGAAGGAGACCCAGTACTTC
TRBD1 | TRBJ1-5 | 15 | TRBV19 | CASSMGRRGVQPQHF | TGTGCCAGTAGTATGGGTCGCAGGGGGGTTCAGCCCCAGCATTTT
NA | TRBJ2-7 | 15 | TRBV11-1 | CASSLEGTRSYEQYF | TGTGCCAGCAGCTTAGAAGGGACTCGTTCTTACGAGCAGTACTTC
NA | TRBJ2-1 | 13 | TRBV28 | CASSGSVASEQFF | TGTGCCAGCAGTGGGAGTGTGGCCAGTGAGCAGTTCTTC
TRBD1 | TRBJ1-2 | 15 | TRBV6-1 | CASSEARDRRYGYTF | TGTGCCAGCAGTGAAGCACGGGACAGGAGGTATGGCTACACCTTC
NA | TRBJ2-3 | 13 | TRBV6-4 | CRTAPHSTDTQYF | TGTCGTACCGCCCCCCATAGCACAGATACGCAGTATTTT
TRBD1 | TRBJ1-1 | 15 | TRBV30 | CAWGGTGWKNTEAFF | TGTGCCTGGGGTGGGACAGGGTGGAAGAACACTGAAGCTTTCTTT